This paragraph covers one T cell receptor beta chain sequence. Its target is unknown. The source of the sample is a study of CD8+ T cells in alopecia areata. Study-level background: Tofacitinib lasted 6 to 18 months, then 6 months off drug. Regarding the study as a whole: Resident alphabeta T-cell populations of normal skin are likewise subject to sequencing in scalp samples. Patients shared TCRs less clearly than mice did, possibly owing to HLA.

RNA was isolated and reverse transcribed to cDNA, the sequencing template. The data were produced by immunoSEQ multiplex PCR, yet TCRdb's version contains in-frame clones alone and is incomplete. The repertoire holds some 170,000 clones, with around 63% as singletons. This CDR3 contains 11 residues. The V gene end was trimmed by 6 bases and the J gene end by 5 bases; junction bases not matched to a gene: 0. Germline CDR1 SNHLY, CDR2 FYNNEI. Researchers gathered lesional scalp punch biopsies and peripheral blood from patients with alopecia areata. The sample here was CD4+ T cells sorted from blood, taken at week 0. The source of this sequence is a human donor with alopecia areata. The chain employs TRBV2 and TRBJ2-5; 7 bases are a match to TRBD2. For the CDR3, the DNA is TGTGCCAGCAGGGGAGGGGAGACCCAGTACTTC. Protein: CASRGGETQYF.